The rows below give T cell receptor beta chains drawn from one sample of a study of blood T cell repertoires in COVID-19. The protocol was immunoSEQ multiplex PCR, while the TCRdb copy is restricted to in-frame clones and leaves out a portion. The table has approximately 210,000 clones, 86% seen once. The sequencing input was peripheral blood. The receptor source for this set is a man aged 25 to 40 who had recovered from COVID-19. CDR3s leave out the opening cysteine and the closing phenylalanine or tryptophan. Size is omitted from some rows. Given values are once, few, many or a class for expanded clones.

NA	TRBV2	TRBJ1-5	ASTKSSGSQPQH
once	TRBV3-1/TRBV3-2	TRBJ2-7	ASSQVLESYEQY
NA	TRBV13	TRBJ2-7	ASSLRGVSYEQY
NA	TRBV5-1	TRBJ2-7	ASSFSGEEQY
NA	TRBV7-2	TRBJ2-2	ASSLQDTGELF
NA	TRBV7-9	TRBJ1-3	ASSLEGATGNTIY
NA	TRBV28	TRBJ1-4	ASSFSRQGDEKLF
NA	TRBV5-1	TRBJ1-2	ASSSLQGGHLHGYT
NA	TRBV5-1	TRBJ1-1	ASRETGKNTEAF
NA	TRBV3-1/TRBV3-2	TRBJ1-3	ASSQDLDSGNTIY
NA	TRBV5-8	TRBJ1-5	ASSLKDRGLQPQH
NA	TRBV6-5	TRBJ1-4	ASSYGTGEGEKLF
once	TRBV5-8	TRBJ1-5	ASTQGDQPQH
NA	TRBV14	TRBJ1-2	ASSQDIGGAYGYT
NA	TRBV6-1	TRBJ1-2	ASSEAGQGYT
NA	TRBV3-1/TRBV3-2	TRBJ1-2	ASSQRGPYGYT
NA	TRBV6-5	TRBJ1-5	ASARDRVQPQH
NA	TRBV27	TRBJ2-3	ASHGGTLRTDTQY
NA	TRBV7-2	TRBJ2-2	ASSLEGGELF
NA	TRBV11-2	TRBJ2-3	ASSSTGVRDTQY
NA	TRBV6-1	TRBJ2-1	ASSEMDRGRNEQF
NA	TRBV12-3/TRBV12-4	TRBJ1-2	ASSGQKGYT
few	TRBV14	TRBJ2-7	ASRDTQLYEQY
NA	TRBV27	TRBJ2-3	ASTPGDTDTQY
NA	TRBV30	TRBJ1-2	ASNAGTPGGYT
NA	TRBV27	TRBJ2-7	ASSPWDRASYEQY
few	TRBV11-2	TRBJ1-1	ASSQYRVRAEAF
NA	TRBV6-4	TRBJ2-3	ASSDSTRDGTDTQY
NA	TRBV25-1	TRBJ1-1	ASSEPGYTMNTEAF
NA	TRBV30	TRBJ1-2	AWSPRANYGYT
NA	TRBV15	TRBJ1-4	ATSRDPLDLTNEKLF
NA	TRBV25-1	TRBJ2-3	ASSESGTVADTQY
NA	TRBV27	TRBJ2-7	ASSSWGENYEQY